Here is one TCR beta chain with its context. This clonotype came up a few times. Its target antigen remains unknown. No base qualities exist here, and no much larger clone lies one base off it. The source of the sample is a study of T-cell reconstitution after alpha-beta-depleted transplantation in children (dated by TCRdb to the mid-2010s). For the wider study: The study quantitatively tracked T-cell immune reconstitution after TCRalphabeta/CD19-depleted allogeneic hematopoietic cell transplantation in children using TCR repertoire profiling. What the authors observed across the whole study: Over the following months the frequencies of hyperexpanded clones went down, and after one year T-cell counts and TCRbeta diversity were mostly credited to newly produced T cells. The high TCRbeta diversity at day 60 in some patients was ascribed to recipient T cells and intrathymic progenitors that had survived conditioning. About two months after transplant, the apparently early recovery of alphabetaT-cell counts reportedly depended on just several hundred clones that had expanded rapidly and came from non-depleted graft cells.

At the junction V is shortened by 3 bases and J by 3 bases; bases outside the gene matches: 4. Looking up the germline V gene yields CDR1 SGHTA and CDR2 FQGNSA. Including the terminal cysteine and phenylalanine, the CDR3 comprises 14 residues. The only DNA kept is the CDR3, 42 bases in frame from the first base. What the treatment or condition label conveys for this sample: allogeneic hematopoietic cell transplantation with graft depleted of TCRalphabeta T cells and CD19 B cells. Transplant recipients were children who received TCRalphabeta/CD19-depleted allogeneic hematopoietic cell grafts. Preparation of the library involved PCR. The sequencer was an Illumina HiSeq 2500. To normalize quantification of the TCRbeta repertoire, the TCR libraries were built with molecular barcoding that relied on unique molecular identifiers. TCRdb redid the processing of the public reads, applying fastp at Q25 and MiXCR, and retained in-frame beta chains. Rows merge per CDR3 protein into single entries with the most common DNA and genes. The sample contains 450,000 to 600,000 distinct CDR3 sequences, roughly 13% of them found a single time. The ten largest clones represent about 2.2% of the sample.

This clonotype originated in a male patient aged 10-17 years who had a stem cell transplant for acute myeloid leukemia, so the T cells may come from the graft donor. Recombination connected TRBV7-2 to TRBJ2-7; 8 nucleotides in the junction match TRBD2. The input for sequencing was PBMCs, mostly from graft donor cells, taken 360 days after TCRalphabeta/CD19-depleted stem cell transplant. The CDR3 reads as follows: CASSFPGGGYEQYF. The DNA sequence follows: TGTGCCAGCAGCTTTCCCGGGGGGGGCTACGAGCAGTACTTC.